This T cell receptor beta chain was identified during a study of Ad26.COV2.S vaccination and SARS-CoV-2 variants (dated by TCRdb to the early 2020s). Background on the whole study: Donors in the vaccine arm were drawn from COV1001, a phase I-IIa trial of Ad26.COV2.S in healthy adults that was multicentre, randomized, double-blind and placebo-controlled. The TCR-sequenced set comprised around 30 samples: about 19 Ad26.COV2.S vaccine recipients, 5 placebo recipients and 8 SARS-CoV-2 convalescent individuals. Ad26.COV2.S was administered intramuscularly at 5 x 10^10 or 1 x 10^11 viral particles, either as a single shot or as two shots given 56 days apart. TCRbeta repertoire sequencing was used to assess the specificity and breadth of SARS-CoV-2-reactive T cell receptors after Ad26.COV2.S vaccination. Throughout the experiments and outcome assessment, investigators stayed blinded to trial group allocation. Trial participants were randomized into five groups of five: low-dose or high-dose Ad26.COV2.S given once or twice, or placebo on both occasions. General findings and caveats noted by the study authors: After vaccination, spike-specific CD8+ and CD4+ T cell responses were reported to show substantial breadth. Vaccine and placebo recipients had comparable non-spike TCR breadth, which fits with the vaccine containing only spike. Higher spike-specific TCR breadth was observed in Ad26.COV2.S recipients than in placebo recipients (P = 0.0014). According to the authors, total T cell responses may have been underestimated by the TCR breadth and depth analyses. Comparing responses between vaccine doses or regimens was not something the study was powered to do.

TCRbeta CDR3 regions were sequenced with the immunoSEQ Assay. After extraction, genomic DNA underwent amplification by bias-controlled multiplex PCR, followed by high-throughput sequencing. For the original study's pipeline: To quantify the absolute abundance of each unique TCRbeta CDR3 region, sequences were collapsed and filtered. Usable DNA was measured by amplifying reference genes present in all nucleated cells, and TCRbeta template counts were normalized to that usable DNA to estimate T cell fraction. Repertoire TCRs were annotated as SARS-CoV-2-specific by exact matching of V gene, CDR3 amino acid sequence and J gene to a known reactive TCR set. The reference SARS-CoV-2 TCR set was obtained from MIRA and was filtered for enrichment in COVID-19-positive ImmuneCODE repertoires, whereby public or cross-reactive TCRs were removed. Based on the MIRA antigens, annotated TCRs were further analysed at the level of specific ORF or position within ORF. Breadth was defined as annotated unique rearrangements over total unique productive rearrangements; depth was the summed frequency of those rearrangements. TCR breadth was compared between groups using two-sided Wilcoxon rank-sum tests. This is the immuneACCESS table as TCRdb keeps it, with only in-frame sequences that have V and J called. A part of the clones is gone; compared with another copy, unresolved V genes explain less than half, and the rest is unexplained. D and trimming were read from the DNA, whereas the V and J calls and clone size are those reported in that table. Across this sample there are about 400,000 clones, with around 91% seen only once. The biggest ten clones account for approximately 1.9% of the sample.

As to this clone: Its antigen is still unknown. No base quality information exists; no much larger clone differs at one position.

Relative to germline, V is 1 base shorter and J is 3 bases shorter, with 6 bases between their ends. From cysteine to phenylalanine, the CDR3 is 13 amino acids long. Only CDR3 DNA remains: 39 bases, in frame from the first base. The treatment or condition label, as the study defines it: around 19 received Ad26.COV2.S at low or high dose, single or two shots; several received placebo; per-sample allocation not given. For vaccine and placebo recipients, repertoires were sequenced using samples collected on day 63 after the first injection. In Cohort 1b, about two dozen adults aged 18-55 years were enrolled at a single site in Boston, USA, between 29 July and 7 August 2020. Ad26.COV2.S was a replication-incompetent adenovirus type 26 vector expressing a prefusion-stabilized SARS-CoV-2 spike protein from the original Wuhan strain.

The receptor comes from a person between 18 and 60 years old who received the Ad26.COV2.S COVID-19 vaccine or a placebo. The material was peripheral blood, obtained in a trial of Ad26.COV2.S vaccine versus placebo. The receptor chain draws on TRBV12-3 or TRBV12-4 and TRBJ1-1; a weak D assignment points to TRBD1 (5 bases agree). The CDR3 region reads CASSLGGDTEAFF. The sequenced DNA is TGTGCCAGCAGTTTAGGGGGGGACACTGAAGCTTTCTTT.